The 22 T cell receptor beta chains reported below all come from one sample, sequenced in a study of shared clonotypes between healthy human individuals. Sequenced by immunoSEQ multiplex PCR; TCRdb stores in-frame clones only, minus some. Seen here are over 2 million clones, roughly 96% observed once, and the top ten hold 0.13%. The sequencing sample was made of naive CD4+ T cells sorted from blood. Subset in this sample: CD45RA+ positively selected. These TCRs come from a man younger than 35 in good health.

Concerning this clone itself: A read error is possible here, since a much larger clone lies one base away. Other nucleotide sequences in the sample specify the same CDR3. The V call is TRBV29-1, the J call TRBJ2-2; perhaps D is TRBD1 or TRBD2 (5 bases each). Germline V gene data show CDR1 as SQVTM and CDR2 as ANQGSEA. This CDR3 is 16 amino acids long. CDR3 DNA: TGCAGCGTTGAAGGGTCCAGGGCGGGTAACACCGGGGAGTTGTTTTTT. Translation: CSVEGSRAGNTGELFF.

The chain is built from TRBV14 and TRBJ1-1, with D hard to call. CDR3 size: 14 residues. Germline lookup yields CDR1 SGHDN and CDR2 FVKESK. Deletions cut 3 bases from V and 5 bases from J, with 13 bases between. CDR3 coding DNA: TGTGCCAGCAGCCATCCGGGGAGTAGTACTGAAGCTTTCTTT. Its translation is CASSHPGSSTEAFF.

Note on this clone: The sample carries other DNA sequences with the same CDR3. DNA of the CDR3: TGTGCCAGTAGTATACGGGACGAGCAGTACTTC. Amino acid sequence: CASSIRDEQYF. J is TRBJ2-7 and V is TRBV19; D is ambiguous. Germline assignment: CDR1 LNHDA and CDR2 SQIVND (reference sequence). V lost 2 bases, J lost 5 bases, and 4 bases lay in between. CDR3 length: 11 residues. Variable domain in full (rest from reference TRBV19 and TRBJ2-7): DGGITQSPKYLFRKEGQNVTLSCEQNLNHDAMYWYRQDPGQGLRLIYYSQIVNDFQKGDIAEGYSVSREKKESFPLTVTSAQKNPTAFYLCASSIRDEQYFGPGTRLTVT.

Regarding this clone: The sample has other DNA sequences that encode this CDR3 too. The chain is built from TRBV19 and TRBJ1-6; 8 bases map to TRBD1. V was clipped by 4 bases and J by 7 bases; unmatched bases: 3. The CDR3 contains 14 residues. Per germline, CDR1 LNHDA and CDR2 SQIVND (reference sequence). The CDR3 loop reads CASSTTGGNSPLHF. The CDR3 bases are TGTGCCAGTAGTACAACAGGGGGAAATTCACCCCTCCACTTT.

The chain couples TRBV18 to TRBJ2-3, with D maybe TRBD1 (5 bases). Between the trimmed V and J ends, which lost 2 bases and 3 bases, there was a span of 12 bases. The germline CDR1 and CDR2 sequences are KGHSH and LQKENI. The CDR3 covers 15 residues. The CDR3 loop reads CASSPSLGVTDTQYF. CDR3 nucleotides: TGTGCCAGCTCACCATCGTTAGGGGTGACAGATACGCAGTATTTT.

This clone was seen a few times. CDR3 loop: CASSKGGGSYNSPLHF. CDR3 nucleotides: TGTGCCAGCAGCAAAGGGGGTGGCTCCTATAATTCACCCCTCCACTTT. V is TRBV7-9 and J is TRBJ1-6; tentatively, D is TRBD1 (6 bases). The ends were cut back, 5 bases at V and 0 bases at J, with 11 bases in the middle. The CDR3 runs 16 residues. Germline CDR1 SEHNR, CDR2 FQNEAQ (reference sequence). Filled out from reference TRBV7-9 and TRBJ1-6, the complete variable domain reads DTGVSQNPRHKITKRGQNVTFRCDPISEHNRLYWYRQTLGQGPEFLTYFQNEAQLEKSRLLSDRFSAERPKGSFSTLEIQRTEQGDSAMYLCASSKGGGSYNSPLHFGNGTRLTVT.

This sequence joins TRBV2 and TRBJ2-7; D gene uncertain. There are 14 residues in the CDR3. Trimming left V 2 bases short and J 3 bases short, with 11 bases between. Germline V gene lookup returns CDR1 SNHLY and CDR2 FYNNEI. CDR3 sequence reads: CASSELGFYYEQYF. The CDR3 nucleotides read TGTGCCAGCAGTGAACTCGGATTCTACTACGAGCAGTACTTC.

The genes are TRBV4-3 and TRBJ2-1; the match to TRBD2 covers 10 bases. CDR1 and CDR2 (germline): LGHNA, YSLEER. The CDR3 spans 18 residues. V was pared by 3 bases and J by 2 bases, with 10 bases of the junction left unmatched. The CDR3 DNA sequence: TGCGCCAGCAGCCAGGCCGGGACTAGCGAGGAACCCTACAATGAGCAGTTCTTC. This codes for CASSQAGTSEEPYNEQFF.

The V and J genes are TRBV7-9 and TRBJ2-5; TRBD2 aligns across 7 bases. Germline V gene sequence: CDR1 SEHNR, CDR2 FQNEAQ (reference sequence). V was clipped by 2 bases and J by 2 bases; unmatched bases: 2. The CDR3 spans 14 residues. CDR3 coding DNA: TGTGCCAGCAGCTTATCGGGGGGACAAGAGACCCAGTACTTC. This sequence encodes CASSLSGGQETQYF.

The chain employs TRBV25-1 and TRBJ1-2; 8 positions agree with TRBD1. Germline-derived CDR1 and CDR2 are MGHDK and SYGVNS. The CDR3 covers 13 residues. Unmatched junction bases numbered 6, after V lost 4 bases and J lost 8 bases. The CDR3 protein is CASSAGQGSGYTF. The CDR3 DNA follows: TGTGCCAGCAGTGCCGGACAGGGAAGCGGCTACACCTTC.

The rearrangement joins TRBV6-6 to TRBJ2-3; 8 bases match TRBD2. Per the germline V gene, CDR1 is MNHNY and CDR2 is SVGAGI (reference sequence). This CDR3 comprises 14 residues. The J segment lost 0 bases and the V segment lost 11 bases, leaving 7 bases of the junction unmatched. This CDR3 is CAARGGASTDTQYF. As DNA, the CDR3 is TGTGCCGCCCGGGGGGGCGCGAGCACAGATACGCAGTATTTT.

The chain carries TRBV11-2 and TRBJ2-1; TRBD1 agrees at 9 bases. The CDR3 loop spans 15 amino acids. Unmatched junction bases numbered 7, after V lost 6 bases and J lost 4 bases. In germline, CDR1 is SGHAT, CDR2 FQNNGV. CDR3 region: CASREPGQGYNEQFF. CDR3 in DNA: TGTGCCAGCAGGGAACCGGGACAGGGATACAATGAGCAGTTCTTC.

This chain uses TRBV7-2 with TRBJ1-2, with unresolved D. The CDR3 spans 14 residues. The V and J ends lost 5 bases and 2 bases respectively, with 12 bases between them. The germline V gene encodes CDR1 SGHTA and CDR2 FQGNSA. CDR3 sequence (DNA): TGTGCCAGCAGCCCGGAGGGAGGGAACTATGGCTACACCTTC. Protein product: CASSPEGGNYGYTF. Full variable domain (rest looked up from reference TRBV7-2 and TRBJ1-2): GAGVSQSPSNKVTEKGKDVELRCDPISGHTALYWYRQSLGQGLEFLIYFQGNSAPDKSGLPSDRFSAERTGGSVSTLTIQRTQQEDSAVYLCASSPEGGNYGYTFGSGTRLTVV.

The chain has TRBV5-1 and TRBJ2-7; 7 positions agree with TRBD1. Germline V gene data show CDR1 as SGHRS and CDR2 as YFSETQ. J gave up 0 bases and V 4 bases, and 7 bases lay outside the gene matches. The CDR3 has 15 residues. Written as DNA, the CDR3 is TGCGCCAGCAGCCAGGGACAGCCGACCTCCTACGAGCAGTACTTC. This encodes CASSQGQPTSYEQYF.

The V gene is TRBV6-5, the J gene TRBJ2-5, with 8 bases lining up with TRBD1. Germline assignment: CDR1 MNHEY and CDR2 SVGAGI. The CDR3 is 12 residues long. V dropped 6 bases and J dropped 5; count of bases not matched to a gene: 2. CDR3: CASRRQGETQYF. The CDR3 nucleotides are TGTGCCAGCAGAAGACAGGGGGAGACCCAGTACTTC.

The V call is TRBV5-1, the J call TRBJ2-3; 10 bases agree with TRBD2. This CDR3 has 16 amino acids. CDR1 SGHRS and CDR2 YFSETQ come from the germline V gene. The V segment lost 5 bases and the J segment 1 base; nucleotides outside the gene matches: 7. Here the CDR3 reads CASSFTGTSGTDTQYF. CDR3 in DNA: TGCGCCAGCAGTTTCACCGGGACTAGCGGCACAGATACGCAGTATTTT.

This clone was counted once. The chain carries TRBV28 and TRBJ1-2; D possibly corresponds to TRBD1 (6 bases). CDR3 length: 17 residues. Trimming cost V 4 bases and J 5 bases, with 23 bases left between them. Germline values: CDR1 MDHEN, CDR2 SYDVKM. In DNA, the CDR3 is TGTGCCAGCAGTTCACCCGCCCCGGGGGGGCGGGGTTATGGCTACACCTTC. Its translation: CASSSPAPGGRGYGYTF.

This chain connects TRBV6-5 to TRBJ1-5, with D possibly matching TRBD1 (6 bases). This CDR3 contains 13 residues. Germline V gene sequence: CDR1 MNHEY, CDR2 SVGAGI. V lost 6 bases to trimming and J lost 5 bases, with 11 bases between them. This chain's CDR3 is CASSRDTDQPQHF. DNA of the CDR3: TGTGCCAGCAGCCGGGACACCGATCAGCCCCAGCATTTT.

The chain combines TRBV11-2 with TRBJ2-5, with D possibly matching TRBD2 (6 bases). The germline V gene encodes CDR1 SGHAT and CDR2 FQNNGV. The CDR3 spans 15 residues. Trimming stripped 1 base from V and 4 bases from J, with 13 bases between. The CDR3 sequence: CASSLGIGSGETQYF. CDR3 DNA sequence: TGTGCCAGCAGCTTAGGGATCGGGAGCGGAGAGACCCAGTACTTC.

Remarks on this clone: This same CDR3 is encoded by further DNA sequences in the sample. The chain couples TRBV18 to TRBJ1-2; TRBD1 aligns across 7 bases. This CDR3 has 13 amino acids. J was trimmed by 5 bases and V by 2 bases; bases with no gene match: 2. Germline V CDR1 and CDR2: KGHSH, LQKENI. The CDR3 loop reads CASSPGTEYGYTF. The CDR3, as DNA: TGTGCCAGCTCACCAGGGACAGAGTATGGCTACACCTTC.

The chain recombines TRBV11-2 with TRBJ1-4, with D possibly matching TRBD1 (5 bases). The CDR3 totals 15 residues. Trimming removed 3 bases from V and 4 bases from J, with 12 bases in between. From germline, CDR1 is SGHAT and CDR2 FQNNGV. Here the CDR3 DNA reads TGTGCCAGCAGCTTTCCGGGACGGATTAATGAAAAACTGTTTTTT. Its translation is CASSFPGRINEKLFF.

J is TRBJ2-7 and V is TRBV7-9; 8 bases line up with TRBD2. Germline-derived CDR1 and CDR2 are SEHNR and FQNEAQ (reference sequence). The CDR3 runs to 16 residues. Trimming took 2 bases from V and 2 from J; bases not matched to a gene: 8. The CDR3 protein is CASSLKSSGSTYEQYF. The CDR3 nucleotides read TGTGCCAGCAGCTTAAAGTCTAGCGGGTCTACCTACGAGCAGTACTTC.